This passage covers 16 T cell receptor beta chains from one sample sequenced in a study of radiotherapy plus CTLA-4 blockade in lung cancer. Some clones are missing from TCRdb's copy, which holds only in-frame ones; the method was immunoSEQ multiplex PCR. The sample includes about 53,000 clones, just under 85% of them seen just once. Specimen: peripheral blood, collected from a patient treated with radiotherapy plus ipilimumab. The receptors derive from a human donor with non-small cell lung cancer whose response to radiotherapy plus ipilimumab could not be evaluated.

The rearrangement joins TRBV5-1 to TRBJ2-1, with TRBD2 matching over 10 bases. J lost 8 bases, V lost 4 bases, and 9 bases had no gene match. CDR3 length: 15 residues. Germline V gives CDR1 SGHRS, CDR2 YFSETQ. In nucleotides, the CDR3 is TGCGCCAGCAGCCCGGGAGCGGGAGGGCCCCATGAGCAGTTCTTC. Translating it yields CASSPGAGGPHEQFF.

This chain links TRBV21-1 with TRBJ1-5. TRBV21-1 is a pseudogene locus. CDR3 length: 17 residues. CDR3 in DNA: TGTGCCAGCAGCAAAATCGGGAAAGGGAAATGCAATCAGCCCCAGCATTTT. Translating gives CASSKIGKGKCNQPQHF.

This chain uses TRBV5-4 with TRBJ2-1; possible D gene TRBD2, 6 bases. V dropped 4 bases and J dropped 6 bases, with 17 bases sitting between them. This CDR3 has 15 residues. Germline CDR1 reads SGHNT; CDR2 reads YYREEE (reference sequence). The CDR3 loop reads CASSHRGDSGNEQFF. CDR3 bases: TGTGCCAGCAGCCACCGGGGCGATAGCGGCAATGAGCAGTTCTTC.

The chain couples TRBV5-8 to TRBJ2-7; 10 bases align to TRBD1. V lost 0 bases to trimming and J lost 5 bases; unmatched junction nucleotides: 2. Germline lookup yields CDR1 SGHTS and CDR2 YDEGEE. CDR3 size: 14 residues. In DNA form, the CDR3 reads TGTGCCAGCAGCTTGGGGACAGGGGGGCACGAGCAGTACTTC. Its translation: CASSLGTGGHEQYF.

The rearrangement uses TRBV4-2 and TRBJ1-6; D is ambiguous. V was shortened by 2 bases and J by 6 bases, with 11 bases between the two germline ends. Per the germline V gene, CDR1 is LGHNA and CDR2 is YNFKEQ. The CDR3 loop spans 15 amino acids. CDR3 coding DNA: TGTGCCAGCAGCCAATCCCAGTCCCTTAATTCACCCCTCCACTTT. Its translation is CASSQSQSLNSPLHF.

This rearrangement joins TRBV11-3 to TRBJ1-1, with D possibly matching TRBD1 (6 bases). Germline values: CDR1 SGHNT, CDR2 YENEEA. The CDR3 loop spans 14 amino acids. Trimming removed 10 bases at V and 12 bases at J, with 27 bases between. The DNA for the CDR3 is TGTGCCATCCCCATAACTTACAGGGTCTTTAGAACTTTCTTT. This gives the protein CAIPITYRVFRTFF. The entire variable domain, with the rest obtained from reference TRBV11-3 and TRBJ1-1, is as follows: EAGVVQSPRYKIIEKKQPVAFWCNPISGHNTLYWYLQNLGQGPELLIRYENEEAVDDSQLPKDRFSAERLKGVDSTLKIQPAELGDSAVYLCAIPITYRVFRTFFGQGTRLTVV.

This clone was seen a single time. The V gene is TRBV7-3, the J gene TRBJ2-1, with D possibly TRBD2 on 7 matching bases. Germline V lookup: CDR1 SGHTA, CDR2 FQGTGA. Trimming left V 5 bases short and J 0 bases short, with 14 bases between. The CDR3 covers 16 residues. In DNA form, the CDR3 reads TGTGCCAGCAGCACAAAGGGGGGGATCTCCTACAATGAGCAGTTCTTC. Its translation is CASSTKGGISYNEQFF.

This rearrangement joins TRBV25-1 to TRBJ2-5; 9 bases fit TRBD2. Germline CDR1 MGHDK, CDR2 SYGVNS. J lost 7 bases, V lost 8 bases, and 14 bases had no gene match. The CDR3 length is 15 residues. DNA for the CDR3: TGTGCCAGCGGGGGGATAGCGGGAGTAATTGGGACCCAGTACTTC. As protein: CASGGIAGVIGTQYF.

The rearrangement uses TRBV5-1 and TRBJ2-5, with TRBD1 as a possible D gene (5 bases). The V gene's germline CDR1 is SGHRS and CDR2 YFSETQ. V lost 4 bases and J lost 5, with 12 bases in between. The CDR3 consists of 13 residues. The CDR3 region has the DNA TGCGCCAGCAGCCCAGGGCTTCGGGAGACCCAGTACTTC. Amino acid sequence: CASSPGLRETQYF. The full variable domain, completed using reference TRBV5-1 and TRBJ2-5, is KAGVTQTPRYLIKTRGQQVTLSCSPISGHRSVSWYQQTPGQGLQFLFEYFSETQRNKGNFPGRFSGRQFSNSRSEMNVSTLELGDSALYLCASSPGLRETQYFGPGTRLLVL.

This clone was seen only a few times. The rearrangement uses TRBV28 and TRBJ2-7; 9 positions agree with TRBD2. CDR3 size: 15 residues. Germline V CDR1 and CDR2: MDHEN, SYDVKM. Losses at the gene ends were 6 bases for V and 4 bases for J; bases not matched to a gene: 10. CDR3 residues: CASRAREGGLYEQYF. DNA for the CDR3: TGTGCCAGCAGGGCGCGGGAGGGCGGCCTATACGAGCAGTACTTC.

The gene calls are TRBV29-1 and TRBJ1-1; D unclear. Germline V gene data show CDR1 as SQVTM and CDR2 as ANQGSEA. The CDR3 is 10 residues long. V was clipped by 7 bases and J by 2 bases, with 5 bases between them. The CDR3 nucleotides read TGCAGCGCTTCTAACACTGAAGCTTTCTTT. Translating gives CSASNTEAFF.

The chain couples TRBV7-9 to TRBJ1-2; possibly TRBD1 for D (5 bases). The length of the CDR3 is 15 residues. Trimming took 1 base from V and 0 from J, leaving 9 bases between them. Per germline, CDR1 SEHNR and CDR2 FQNEAQ (reference sequence). As DNA, the CDR3 is TGTGCCAGCAGCTTAGGACAGAACGCTAACTATGGCTACACCTTC. Protein sequence: CASSLGQNANYGYTF.

V and J are TRBV18 and TRBJ1-1; D call uncertain. The CDR3 is 18 residues long. Looked up from germline, CDR1 is KGHSH and CDR2 is LQKENI. The V end was cut by 2 bases, the J end by 1 base, with 20 bases between. The CDR3 region has the DNA TGTGCCAGCTCACCAGGGTGGGCCCTAAGAGGGTCGAACACTGAAGCTTTCTTT. Its translation is CASSPGWALRGSNTEAFF.

The chain carries TRBV7-9 and TRBJ1-5; TRBD1 agrees at 9 bases. This CDR3 spans 16 amino acids. The V and J ends lost 5 bases and 3 bases, in that order; junction bases with no gene match: 8. Germline lookup yields CDR1 SEHNR and CDR2 FQNEAQ (reference sequence). The DNA of the CDR3 is TGTGCCAGCAGCCACCGGGACAGGGAATTCAATCAGCCCCAGCATTTT. Residues: CASSHRDREFNQPQHF.

The chain is built from TRBV27 and TRBJ2-7; 7 bases are shared with TRBD1. This CDR3 spans 14 amino acids. Germline V gives CDR1 MNHEY, CDR2 SMNVEV (reference sequence). Losses at the gene ends were 5 bases for V and 5 bases for J; bases not matched to a gene: 9. The CDR3 protein is CASSPRTGGNEQYF. DNA for the CDR3: TGTGCCAGCAGTCCTAGGACAGGTGGTAACGAGCAGTACTTC.

This clone was seen more than once but under ten times. This chain joins TRBV6-4 and TRBJ2-1, with 8 bases lining up with TRBD1. The J segment lost 6 bases and the V segment lost 3 bases, leaving 7 bases of the junction unmatched. The CDR3 spans 15 residues. Germline V CDR1 and CDR2: MRHNA, SNTAGT. The CDR3 nucleotides read TGTGCCAGCAGTGATTTCAGGGGGCCAAGCAATGAGCAGTTCTTC. It is translated as CASSDFRGPSNEQFF.